The rows below give T cell receptor beta chains drawn from one sample of a study of T cells in Graves' hyperthyroidism and ophthalmopathy. TCRdb reprocessed the multiplex PCR reads with MiXCR, giving one entry per CDR3 protein. The sample includes roughly 330,000 distinct CDR3 sequences, roughly 17% seen only once; the top ten take around a third. The specimen was blood. These receptor sequences come from a man between 25 and 39 years old with Graves' hyperthyroidism. Each CDR3 is given with its conserved first and last residue. Each record gives: clone size, V gene, J gene, D gene, CDR3 DNA, CDR3 protein. The D gene is left open where the match is weak. A row's size may be missing; if present it is once, few, many or a size class.

clone size: few; V gene: TRBV13; J gene: TRBJ1-1; D gene: -; CDR3 DNA: TGTGCCAGCAGCTTAGGCCTTCAGAGACTAAACACTGAAGCTTTCTTT; CDR3 protein: CASSLGLQRLNTEAFF
clone size: -; V gene: TRBV25-1; J gene: TRBJ2-2; D gene: -; CDR3 DNA: TGTGCCAGCAGTGTAGAAGGGCAGTTCGTTGGGGAGCTGTTTTTT; CDR3 protein: CASSVEGQFVGELFF
clone size: -; V gene: TRBV2; J gene: TRBJ1-6; D gene: -; CDR3 DNA: TGTGCCAGCAACCGGGACGGTCTCAATAATTCACCCCTCCACTTT; CDR3 protein: CASNRDGLNNSPLHF
clone size: once; V gene: TRBV7-8; J gene: TRBJ2-7; D gene: TRBD1; CDR3 DNA: TGTGCCAGCAGTTTAACCGGGACAGGCCCAATCTACGAGCAGTACTTC; CDR3 protein: CASSLTGTGPIYEQYF
clone size: many; V gene: TRBV29-1; J gene: TRBJ2-3; D gene: -; CDR3 DNA: TGCAGCGTATACAGGGCCCTCTCCACAGATACGCAGTATTTT; CDR3 protein: CSVYRALSTDTQYF
clone size: -; V gene: TRBV20-1; J gene: TRBJ2-4; D gene: TRBD1; CDR3 DNA: TGCAGTGCCGACGGGACAGGGGCGCAAAACATTCAGTACTTC; CDR3 protein: CSADGTGAQNIQYF
clone size: -; V gene: TRBV29-1; J gene: TRBJ1-1; D gene: -; CDR3 DNA: TGCAGCGTTGAAACAGGGATCACTGAAGCTTTCTTT; CDR3 protein: CSVETGITEAFF
clone size: many; V gene: TRBV5-5; J gene: TRBJ2-1; D gene: TRBD1; CDR3 DNA: TGTGCCAGCAGCTCCCGGACAGGGAGCTCCTACAATGAGCAGTTCTTC; CDR3 protein: CASSSRTGSSYNEQFF
clone size: few; V gene: TRBV14; J gene: TRBJ2-5; D gene: TRBD1; CDR3 DNA: TGTGCCAGCAGACGACAGGGTTTTTTTGAGACCCAGTACTTC; CDR3 protein: CASRRQGFFETQYF
clone size: many; V gene: TRBV20-1; J gene: TRBJ2-7; D gene: TRBD1; CDR3 DNA: TGCAGTGCTAGTGCCGGTGGGACAGGCCTGACAGAGCAGTACTTC; CDR3 protein: CSASAGGTGLTEQYF
clone size: -; V gene: TRBV9; J gene: TRBJ1-4; D gene: -; CDR3 DNA: TGTGCCAGCAGCCGGGGGCAGCGTAATGAAAAACTGTTTTTT; CDR3 protein: CASSRGQRNEKLFF
clone size: many; V gene: TRBV27; J gene: TRBJ1-1; D gene: TRBD1; CDR3 DNA: TGTGCCAGAGCTCACCCGCAGCTTAGACAGGGAATGAACACTGAAGCTTTCTTT; CDR3 protein: CARAHPQLRQGMNTEAFF
clone size: many; V gene: TRBV7-9; J gene: TRBJ2-7; D gene: -; CDR3 DNA: TGTGCCAGCAGCTTAGGTAGGGGATCATCCTACGAGCAGTACTTC; CDR3 protein: CASSLGRGSSYEQYF
clone size: few; V gene: TRBV29-1; J gene: TRBJ1-1; D gene: -; CDR3 DNA: TGCAGCGTATCAGGTGAGCGGTTCACTGAAGCTTTCTTT; CDR3 protein: CSVSGERFTEAFF
clone size: many; V gene: TRBV11-2; J gene: TRBJ2-7; D gene: -; CDR3 DNA: TGTGCCAGCAGCTTCCAGGGCCGACTTTACGAGCAGTACTTC; CDR3 protein: CASSFQGRLYEQYF
clone size: -; V gene: TRBV29-1; J gene: TRBJ1-1; D gene: -; CDR3 DNA: TGCAGCGTTATTGGGCAGTTCAACACTGAAGCTTTCTTT; CDR3 protein: CSVIGQFNTEAFF
clone size: many; V gene: TRBV30; J gene: TRBJ1-5; D gene: -; CDR3 DNA: TGTGCCTGGAGCCTTGACCGTAATCAGCCCCAGCATTTT; CDR3 protein: CAWSLDRNQPQHF
clone size: -; V gene: TRBV9; J gene: TRBJ2-5; D gene: -; CDR3 DNA: TGTGCCAGCAGCGTAGAAGAGGTGGAAGAGACCCAGTACTTC; CDR3 protein: CASSVEEVEETQYF
clone size: many; V gene: TRBV2; J gene: TRBJ2-1; D gene: TRBD2; CDR3 DNA: TGTGCCAGCACTTCCACTCCGGGACTAGCACATGAGCAGTTCTTC; CDR3 protein: CASTSTPGLAHEQFF